This T cell receptor (beta chain) is from a study of T cells in Graves' hyperthyroidism and ophthalmopathy (dated by TCRdb to between 2019 and 2020). For the wider study: Peripheral blood was sampled at the time of initial diagnosis, prior to any treatment. Once sampling was done, hyperthyroidism patients were given methimazole at a starting dose of 30 mg daily, whereas ophthalmopathy patients were given high-dose intravenous methylprednisolone. TCR Vbeta CDR3 sequencing of 130 to 150 peripheral blood samples (under 45 ophthalmopathy, 75 hyperthyroidism and around 17 progressor patients) is reported in the paper. The 100 discovery patients were divided at random into training and test sets in a 7:3 ratio. A discovery cohort of around 100 patients, 43 with Graves' ophthalmopathy and 57 with stable Graves' hyperthyroidism, was used to find distinguishing TCR V-J signatures. Prospective prediction of ophthalmopathy was tested in an independent validation cohort of 18 to 20 hyperthyroidism patients and 15 to 17 patients who later progressed to ophthalmopathy. In addition, the study compared T-cell repertoires in thyroid tissue and in blood from several Graves' hyperthyroidism patients.

The CDR3 numbers 15 residues from cysteine through phenylalanine. Left in the record is the CDR3 DNA by itself, 45 bases read in frame from the first base. CDR1 and CDR2 were assigned from the germline V gene as SGHTA and FQGTGA. V is reduced by 5 bases and J by 2 bases, leaving a spacing of 16 bases between them. About this clonotype itself: No cognate antigen has been identified for it. No base quality values were provided; no much bigger clone lies one nucleotide off.

On the study overall, not on this receptor specifically: Blood samples also contained most of the expanded thyroid clonotypes (frequency above 0.001), which suggests that blood repertoires may reflect thyroid immune responses. Sample size was not statistically predetermined, and blinding of investigators to group allocation was not performed. In cross-validation, a model built on a 13 V-J signature told ophthalmopathy apart from stable hyperthyroidism with just under 90% sensitivity and roughly 81% specificity, and in testing the same model reached 80%/75%. In validation, the model predicted progression to ophthalmopathy with roughly 66% sensitivity and less than 75% specificity, a median of around six months before onset.

The TCR beta CDR3 regions were amplified from the RNA transcripts. A first-round RT-PCR of the TCR CDR3 used the HTBI primer set with the Qiagen OneStep RT-PCR kit. Libraries were constructed in a second round of multiplex PCR, after which size selection and purification were carried out. The libraries were sequenced on an Illumina HiSeq2000 using paired-end 100 bp reads. Concerning the study's data processing: SOAPnuke was used to process the raw data, throwing out any read that contained adapters or uncalled bases, had a mean Phred below 15, or lacked an exact constant-primer or identifier match. COPE v1.2.5 was used to merge high-quality paired reads, and clonotypes were defined as unique nucleotide sequences. MiTCR v1.1 was used to align clonotypes to the IMGT TRBV, TRBD and TRBJ reference segments. The analysis included only V-J combinations with a frequency above 0.0001, which together covered 98% to 99.2% of the repertoires. The TCS score was defined as F50 (clonal expansion) divided by E x V (chaos), with BLOSUM62-based TCRdist calculated between CDR3 peptides within each V-J. Welch's t-statistics and random forest reduced around 550 V-J features to fewer than 15, which were used in a naive Bayes classifier (R e1071). TCRdb's own reprocessing of the public reads used fastp at Q25 and MiXCR and kept productive beta chains. Every entry covers one CDR3 protein and lists the most common genes and DNA from its rows. The V and J calls reflect TCRdb's pipeline rather than the authors' work. Across this sample there are roughly 290,000 distinct CDR3 sequences, with about an eighth seen only once. Roughly 8.5% of the sample is in the top ten clones.

Hyperthyroidism patients were newly diagnosed, with disease duration under 2 months, and aged 18 to 65 years. The study excluded patients with uncontrolled infections, other autoimmune diseases, pregnancy or lactation. Diagnoses were established on the basis of clinical symptoms, serum thyroxine and TRAb, thyroid ultrasound, and orbital computed tomography. Blood from progressor patients was drawn when they were first diagnosed with hyperthyroidism, before any ophthalmopathy symptoms appeared. PBMCs were separated from roughly 9.6 ml of fresh peripheral blood using Ficoll-Paque density gradient centrifugation. Progressor patients were initially diagnosed with Graves' hyperthyroidism and developed ophthalmopathy during follow-up. Total RNA was extracted using Trizol reagent, and RNA quality was assessed on an Agilent 2100 Bioanalyzer.

The TCR comes from a woman between 25 and 40 years old with Graves' hyperthyroidism that later progressed to Graves' ophthalmopathy. The sample consisted of blood. The sequence is built from TRBV7-3 and TRBJ2-7; no D gene call is confident. CDR3 reads: CASSRTTRFTYEQYF. The DNA sequence reads TGTGCCAGCAGCCGCACGACACGATTTACCTACGAGCAGTACTTC.